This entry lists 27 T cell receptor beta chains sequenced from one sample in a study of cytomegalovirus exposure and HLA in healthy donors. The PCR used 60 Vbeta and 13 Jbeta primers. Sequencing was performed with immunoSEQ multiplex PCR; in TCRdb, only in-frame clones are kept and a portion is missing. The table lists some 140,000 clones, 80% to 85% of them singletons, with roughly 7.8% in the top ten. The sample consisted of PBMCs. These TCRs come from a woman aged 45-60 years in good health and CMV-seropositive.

CDR3 amino acids: CASSYSRGTYEQYF. The DNA for the CDR3 is TGTGCCAGCAGTTACTCTAGGGGAACCTACGAGCAGTACTTC. The chain is built from TRBV6-5 and TRBJ2-7; D perhaps matches TRBD1 (5 bases). This CDR3 is built from 14 residues. Trimming cost V 0 bases and J 2 bases, with 8 bases left between them. Per the germline V gene, CDR1 is MNHEY and CDR2 is SVGAGI.

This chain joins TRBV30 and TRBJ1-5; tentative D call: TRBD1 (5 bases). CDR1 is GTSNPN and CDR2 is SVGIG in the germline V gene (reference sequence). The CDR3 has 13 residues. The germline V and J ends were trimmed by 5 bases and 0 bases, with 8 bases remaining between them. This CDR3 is CAWGGNSNQPQHF. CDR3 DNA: TGTGCCTGGGGGGGGAATAGCAATCAGCCCCAGCATTTT.

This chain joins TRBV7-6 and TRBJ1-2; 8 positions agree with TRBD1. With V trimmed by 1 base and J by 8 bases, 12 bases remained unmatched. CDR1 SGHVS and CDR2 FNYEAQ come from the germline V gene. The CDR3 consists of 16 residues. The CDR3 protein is CASSLEQGGQVGGYTF. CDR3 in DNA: TGTGCCAGCAGCTTAGAGCAGGGGGGACAGGTGGGAGGCTACACCTTC.

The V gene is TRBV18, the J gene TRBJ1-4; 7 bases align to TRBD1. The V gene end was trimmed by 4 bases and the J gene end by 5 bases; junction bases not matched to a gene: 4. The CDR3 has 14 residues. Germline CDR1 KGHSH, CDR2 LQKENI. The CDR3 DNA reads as TGTGCCAGCTCACTCGGGACAGAGAATGAAAAACTGTTTTTT. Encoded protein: CASSLGTENEKLFF.

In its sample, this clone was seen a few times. Here the CDR3 DNA reads TGTGCCAGTAGTATGGTAAGCGGCAGGCCCACTACGGAAGCTTTCTTT. Its translation: CASSMVSGRPTTEAFF. The chain joins TRBV19 to TRBJ1-1; D not resolved. Germline V gene data show CDR1 as LNHDA and CDR2 as SQIVND (reference sequence). The CDR3 is made up of 16 amino acids. Trimming took 3 bases from V and 8 from J, leaving 22 bases between them. The entire variable domain, with the rest obtained from reference TRBV19 and TRBJ1-1, is as follows: DGGITQSPKYLFRKEGQNVTLSCEQNLNHDAMYWYRQDPGQGLRLIYYSQIVNDFQKGDIAEGYSVSREKKESFPLTVTSAQKNPTAFYLCASSMVSGRPTTEAFFGQGTRLTVV.

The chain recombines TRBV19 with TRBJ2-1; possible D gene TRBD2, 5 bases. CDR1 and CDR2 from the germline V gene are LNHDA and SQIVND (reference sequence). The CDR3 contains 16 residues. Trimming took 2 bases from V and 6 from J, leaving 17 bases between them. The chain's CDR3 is CASSITAPASSNEQFF. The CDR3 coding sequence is TGTGCCAGTAGTATAACAGCTCCGGCTAGCTCCAATGAGCAGTTCTTC.

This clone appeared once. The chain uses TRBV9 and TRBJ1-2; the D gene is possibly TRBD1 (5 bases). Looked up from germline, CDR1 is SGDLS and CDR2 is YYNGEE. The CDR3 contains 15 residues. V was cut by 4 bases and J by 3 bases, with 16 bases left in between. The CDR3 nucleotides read TGTGCCAGCAGCCCTCGGTCGGGGGGAGACTATGGCTACACCTTC. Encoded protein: CASSPRSGGDYGYTF.

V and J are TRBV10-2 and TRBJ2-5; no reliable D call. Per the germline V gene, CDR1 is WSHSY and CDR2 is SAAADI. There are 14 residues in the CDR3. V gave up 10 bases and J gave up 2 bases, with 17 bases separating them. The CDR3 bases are TGCGCCACCACCGCCGGCACAGTACAAGAGACCCAGTACTTC. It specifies CATTAGTVQETQYF.

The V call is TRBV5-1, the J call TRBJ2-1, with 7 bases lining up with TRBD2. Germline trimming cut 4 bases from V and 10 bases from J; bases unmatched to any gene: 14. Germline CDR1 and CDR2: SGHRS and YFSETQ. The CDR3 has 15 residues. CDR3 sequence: CASSPGVAGTLEQFF. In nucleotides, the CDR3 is TGCGCCAGCAGCCCCGGGGTAGCGGGCACCCTAGAGCAGTTCTTC. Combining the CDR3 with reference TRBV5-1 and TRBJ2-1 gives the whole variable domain KAGVTQTPRYLIKTRGQQVTLSCSPISGHRSVSWYQQTPGQGLQFLFEYFSETQRNKGNFPGRFSGRQFSNSRSEMNVSTLELGDSALYLCASSPGVAGTLEQFFGPGTRLTVL.

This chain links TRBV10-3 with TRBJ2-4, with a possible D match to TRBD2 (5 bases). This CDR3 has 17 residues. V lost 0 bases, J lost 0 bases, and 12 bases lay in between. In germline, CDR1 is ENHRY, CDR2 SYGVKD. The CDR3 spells CAISESPGSLAKNIQYF. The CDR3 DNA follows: TGTGCCATCAGTGAGTCGCCGGGGTCCTTAGCCAAAAACATTCAGTACTTC.

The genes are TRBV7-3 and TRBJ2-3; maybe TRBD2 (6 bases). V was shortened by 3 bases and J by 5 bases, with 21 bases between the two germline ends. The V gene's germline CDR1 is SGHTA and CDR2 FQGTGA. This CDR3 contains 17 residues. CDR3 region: CASSFEGPHRRGDTQYF. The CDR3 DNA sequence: TGTGCCAGCAGCTTTGAAGGGCCCCATAGGCGGGGAGATACGCAGTATTTT.

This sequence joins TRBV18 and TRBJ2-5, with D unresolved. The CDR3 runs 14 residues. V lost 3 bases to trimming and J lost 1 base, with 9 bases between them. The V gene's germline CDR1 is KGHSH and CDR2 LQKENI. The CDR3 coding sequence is TGTGCCAGCTCACCGGCACACCCCCAAGAGACCCAGTACTTC. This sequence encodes CASSPAHPQETQYF.

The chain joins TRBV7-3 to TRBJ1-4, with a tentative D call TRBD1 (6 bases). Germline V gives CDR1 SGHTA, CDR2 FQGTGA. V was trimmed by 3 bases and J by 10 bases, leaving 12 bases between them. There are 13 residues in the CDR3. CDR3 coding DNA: TGTGCCAGCAGCTTGGACAGTCAAGGAAAACTGTTTTTT. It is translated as CASSLDSQGKLFF.

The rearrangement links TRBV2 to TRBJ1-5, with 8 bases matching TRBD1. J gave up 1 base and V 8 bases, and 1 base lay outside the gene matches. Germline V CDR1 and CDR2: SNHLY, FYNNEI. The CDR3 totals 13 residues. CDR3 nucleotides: TGTGCCAGCTGGACAGGGAGCAATCAGCCCCAGCATTTT. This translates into CASWTGSNQPQHF. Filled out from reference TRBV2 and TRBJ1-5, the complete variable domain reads EPEVTQTPSHQVTQMGQEVILRCVPISNHLYFYWYRQILGQKVEFLVSFYNNEISEKSEIFDDQFSVERPDGSNFTLKIRSTKLEDSAMYFCASWTGSNQPQHFGDGTRLSIL.

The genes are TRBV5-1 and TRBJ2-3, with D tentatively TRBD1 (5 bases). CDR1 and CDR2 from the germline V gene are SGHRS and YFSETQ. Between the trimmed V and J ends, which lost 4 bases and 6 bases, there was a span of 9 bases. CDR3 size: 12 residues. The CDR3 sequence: CASSTHRDTQYF. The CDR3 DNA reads TGCGCCAGCAGCACGCACAGGGATACGCAGTATTTT. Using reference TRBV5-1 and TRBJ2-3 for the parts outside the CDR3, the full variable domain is KAGVTQTPRYLIKTRGQQVTLSCSPISGHRSVSWYQQTPGQGLQFLFEYFSETQRNKGNFPGRFSGRQFSNSRSEMNVSTLELGDSALYLCASSTHRDTQYFGPGTRLTVL.

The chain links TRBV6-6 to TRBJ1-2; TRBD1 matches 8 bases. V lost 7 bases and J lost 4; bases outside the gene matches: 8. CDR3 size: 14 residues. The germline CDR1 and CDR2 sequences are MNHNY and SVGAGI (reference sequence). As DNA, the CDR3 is TGTGCCAGCACCCACGACAGGGGCGGCTATGGCTACACCTTC. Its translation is CASTHDRGGYGYTF.

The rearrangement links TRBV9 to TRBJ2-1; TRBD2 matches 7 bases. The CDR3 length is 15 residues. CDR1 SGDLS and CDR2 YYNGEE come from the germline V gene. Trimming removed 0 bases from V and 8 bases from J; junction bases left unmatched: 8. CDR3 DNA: TGTGCCAGCAGCGTAGGGGCGGGAGTAGTGGATGAGCAGTTCTTC. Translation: CASSVGAGVVDEQFF.

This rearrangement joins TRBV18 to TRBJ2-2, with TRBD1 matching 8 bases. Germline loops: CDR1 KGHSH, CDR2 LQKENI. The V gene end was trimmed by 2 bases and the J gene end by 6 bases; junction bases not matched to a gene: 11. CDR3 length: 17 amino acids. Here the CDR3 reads CASSPVPGTGGAGELFF. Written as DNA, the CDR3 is TGTGCCAGCTCACCAGTACCCGGGACAGGAGGGGCCGGGGAGCTGTTTTTT. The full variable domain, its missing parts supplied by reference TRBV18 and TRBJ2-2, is NAGVMQNPRHLVRRRGQEARLRCSPMKGHSHVYWYRQLPEEGLKFMVYLQKENIIDESGMPKERFSAEFPKEGPSILRIQQVVRGDSAAYFCASSPVPGTGGAGELFFGEGSRLTVL.

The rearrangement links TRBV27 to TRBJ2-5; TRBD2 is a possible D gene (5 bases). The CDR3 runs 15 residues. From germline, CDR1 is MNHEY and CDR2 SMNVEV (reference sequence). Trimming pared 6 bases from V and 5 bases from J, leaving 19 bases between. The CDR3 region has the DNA TGTGCCAGCAGGCGGGTGGACGGGGAGTGGGAGACCCAGTACTTC. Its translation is CASRRVDGEWETQYF.

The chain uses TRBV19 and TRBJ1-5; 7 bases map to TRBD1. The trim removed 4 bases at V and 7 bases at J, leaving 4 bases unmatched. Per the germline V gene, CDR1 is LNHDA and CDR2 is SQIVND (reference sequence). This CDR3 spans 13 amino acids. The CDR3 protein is CASSRTGEQPQHF. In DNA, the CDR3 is TGTGCCAGTAGTAGGACAGGTGAACAGCCCCAGCATTTT.

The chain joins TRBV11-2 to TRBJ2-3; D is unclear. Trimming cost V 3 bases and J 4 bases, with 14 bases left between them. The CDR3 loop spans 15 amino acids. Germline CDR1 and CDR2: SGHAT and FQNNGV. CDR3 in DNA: TGTGCCAGCAGCTTCGGGTCCAGAAGCGCAGATACGCAGTATTTT. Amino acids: CASSFGSRSADTQYF.

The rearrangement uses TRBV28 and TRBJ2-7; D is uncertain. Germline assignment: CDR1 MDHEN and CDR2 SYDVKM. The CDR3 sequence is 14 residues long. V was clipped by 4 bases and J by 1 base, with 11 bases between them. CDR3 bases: TGTGCCAGCAGTTCGACGGGTACTTCCTACGAGCAGTACTTC. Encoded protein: CASSSTGTSYEQYF.

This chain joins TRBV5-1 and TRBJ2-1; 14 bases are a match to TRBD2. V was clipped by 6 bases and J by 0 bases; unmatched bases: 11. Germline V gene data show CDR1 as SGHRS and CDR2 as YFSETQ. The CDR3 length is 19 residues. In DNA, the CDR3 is TGCGCCAGCACACCTCTCGGGACTAGCGGGGGAAGCTCCTACAATGAGCAGTTCTTC. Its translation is CASTPLGTSGGSSYNEQFF.

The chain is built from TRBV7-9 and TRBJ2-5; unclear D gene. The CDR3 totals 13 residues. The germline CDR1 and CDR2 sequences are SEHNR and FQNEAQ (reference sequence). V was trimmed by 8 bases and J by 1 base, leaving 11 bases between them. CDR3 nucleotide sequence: TGTGCCAGCTCCCCGACTGTCCAAGAGACCCAGTACTTC. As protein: CASSPTVQETQYF.

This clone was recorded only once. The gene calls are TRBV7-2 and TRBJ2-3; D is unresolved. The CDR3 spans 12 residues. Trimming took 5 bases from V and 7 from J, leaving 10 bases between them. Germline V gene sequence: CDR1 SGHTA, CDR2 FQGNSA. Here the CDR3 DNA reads TGTGCCAGCAGCCCGACTCACCATACGCAGTATTTT. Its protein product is CASSPTHHTQYF.

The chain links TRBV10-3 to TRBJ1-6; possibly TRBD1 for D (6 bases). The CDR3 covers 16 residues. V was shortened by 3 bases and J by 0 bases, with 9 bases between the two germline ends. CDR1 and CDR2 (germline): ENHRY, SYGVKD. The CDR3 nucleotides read TGTGCCATCAGTGATGGGGGCAGCTCCTATAATTCACCCCTCCACTTT. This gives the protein CAISDGGSSYNSPLHF.

In nucleotides, the CDR3 is TGTGCCAGCAGTTTACCGCGGGAGGGGATAAGAAGCGAGCAGTACTTC. Translating it yields CASSLPREGIRSEQYF. This chain joins TRBV28 and TRBJ2-7; 9 positions agree with TRBD2. The ends lost 2 bases at V and 6 bases at J; junction bases unmatched: 11. The germline gives CDR1 MDHEN, CDR2 SYDVKM. This CDR3 is built from 16 residues.